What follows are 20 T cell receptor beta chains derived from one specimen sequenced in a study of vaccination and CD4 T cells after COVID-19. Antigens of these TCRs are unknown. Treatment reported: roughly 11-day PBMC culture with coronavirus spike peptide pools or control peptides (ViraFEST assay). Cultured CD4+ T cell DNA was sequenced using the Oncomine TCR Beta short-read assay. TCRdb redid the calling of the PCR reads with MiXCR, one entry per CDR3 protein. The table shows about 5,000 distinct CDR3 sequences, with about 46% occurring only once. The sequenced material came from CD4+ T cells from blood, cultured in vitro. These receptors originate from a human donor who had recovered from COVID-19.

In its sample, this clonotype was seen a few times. CDR3 bases: TGTGCCACGGCTCCGGACTATTCCTCTGGGGCCAACGTCCTGACTTTC. As protein: CATAPDYSSGANVLTF. The chain is built from TRBV15 and TRBJ2-6; the D gene is possibly TRBD2 (6 bases). The CDR3 is 16 residues long. Per the germline V gene, CDR1 is LNHNV and CDR2 is YYDKDF (reference sequence). V was trimmed by 9 bases and J by 0 bases, leaving 15 bases between them.

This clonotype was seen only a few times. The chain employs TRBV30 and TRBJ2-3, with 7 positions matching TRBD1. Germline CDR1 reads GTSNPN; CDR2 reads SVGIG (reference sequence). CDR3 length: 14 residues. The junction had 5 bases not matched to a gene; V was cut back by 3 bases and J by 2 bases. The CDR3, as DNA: TGTGCCTGGAGCCGGGGACAGTACACAGATACGCAGTATTTT. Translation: CAWSRGQYTDTQYF.

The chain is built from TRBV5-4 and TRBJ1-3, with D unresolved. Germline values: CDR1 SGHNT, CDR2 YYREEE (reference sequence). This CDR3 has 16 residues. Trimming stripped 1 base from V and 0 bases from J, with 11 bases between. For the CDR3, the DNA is TGTGCCAGCAGCTTGCCGGAGTCAATCTCTGGAAACACCATATATTTT. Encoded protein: CASSLPESISGNTIYF. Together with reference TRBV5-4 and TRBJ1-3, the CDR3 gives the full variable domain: ETGVTQSPTHLIKTRGQQVTLRCSSQSGHNTVSWYQQALGQGPQFIFQYYREEENGRGNFPPRFSGLQFPNYSSELNVNALELDDSALYLCASSLPESISGNTIYFGEGSWLTVV.

The CDR3 coding sequence is TGTGCTAGTGGGACCGACAGGGCGGGCTACGAGCAGTACTTC. Its protein product is CASGTDRAGYEQYF. The chain uses TRBV12-5 and TRBJ2-7; 7 nucleotides agree with TRBD1. In germline, CDR1 is LGHNT, CDR2 FRNRAP. This CDR3 is 14 amino acids long. Trimming cost V 6 bases and J 3 bases; bases outside gene matches: 8.

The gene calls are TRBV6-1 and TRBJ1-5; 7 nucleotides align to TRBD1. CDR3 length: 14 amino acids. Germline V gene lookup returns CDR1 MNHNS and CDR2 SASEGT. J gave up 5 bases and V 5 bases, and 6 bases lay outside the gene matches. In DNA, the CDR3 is TGTGCCAGCAGTCCCCGTACAGGGGATCAGCCCCAGCATTTT. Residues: CASSPRTGDQPQHF.

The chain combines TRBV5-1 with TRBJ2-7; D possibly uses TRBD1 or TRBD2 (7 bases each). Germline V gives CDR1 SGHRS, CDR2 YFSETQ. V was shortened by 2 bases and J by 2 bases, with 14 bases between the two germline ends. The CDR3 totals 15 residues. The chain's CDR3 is CASSLAGTAPYEQYF. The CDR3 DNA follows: TGCGCCAGCAGCTTAGCGGGGACAGCCCCCTACGAGCAGTACTTC.

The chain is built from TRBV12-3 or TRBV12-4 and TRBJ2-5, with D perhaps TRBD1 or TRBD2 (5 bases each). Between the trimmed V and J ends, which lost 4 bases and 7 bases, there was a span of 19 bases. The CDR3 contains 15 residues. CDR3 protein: CASSYSGLRGGTQYF. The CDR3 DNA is TGTGCCAGCAGTTACTCGGGGCTCCGGGGTGGGACCCAGTACTTC.

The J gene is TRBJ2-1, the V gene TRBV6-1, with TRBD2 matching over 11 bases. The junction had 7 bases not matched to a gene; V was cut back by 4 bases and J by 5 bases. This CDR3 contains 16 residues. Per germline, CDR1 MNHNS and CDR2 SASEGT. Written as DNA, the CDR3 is TGTGCCAGCAGTGCCCGACTAGCGGGGTGGGACAATGAGCAGTTCTTC. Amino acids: CASSARLAGWDNEQFF.

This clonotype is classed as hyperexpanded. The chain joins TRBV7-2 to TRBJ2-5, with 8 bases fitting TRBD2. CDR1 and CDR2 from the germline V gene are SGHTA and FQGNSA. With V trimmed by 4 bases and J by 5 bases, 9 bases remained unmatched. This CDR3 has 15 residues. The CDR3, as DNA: TGTGCCAGCAGCTATGGGGGGGGCGGGGGGGAGACCCAGTACTTC. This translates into CASSYGGGGGETQYF.

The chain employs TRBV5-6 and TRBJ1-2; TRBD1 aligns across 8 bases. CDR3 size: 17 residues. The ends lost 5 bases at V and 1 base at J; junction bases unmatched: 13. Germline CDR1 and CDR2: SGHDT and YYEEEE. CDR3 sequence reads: CASRRTGWGLFNYGYTF. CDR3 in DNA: TGTGCCAGCAGAAGGACAGGGTGGGGACTTTTTAACTATGGCTACACCTTC.

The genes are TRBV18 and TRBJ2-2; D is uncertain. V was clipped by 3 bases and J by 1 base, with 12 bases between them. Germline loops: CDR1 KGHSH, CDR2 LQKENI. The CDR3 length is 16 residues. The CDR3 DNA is TGTGCCAGCTCACCGGCCAATTCCTTGAACACCGGGGAGCTGTTTTTT. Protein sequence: CASSPANSLNTGELFF.

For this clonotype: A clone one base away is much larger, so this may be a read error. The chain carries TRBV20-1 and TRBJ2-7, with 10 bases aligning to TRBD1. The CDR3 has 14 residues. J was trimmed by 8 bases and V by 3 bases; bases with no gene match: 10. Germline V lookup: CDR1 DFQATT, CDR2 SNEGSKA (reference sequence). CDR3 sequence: CSASWDRGGYKQYF. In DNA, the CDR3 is TGCAGTGCTAGCTGGGACAGGGGAGGGTACAAGCAGTACTTC.

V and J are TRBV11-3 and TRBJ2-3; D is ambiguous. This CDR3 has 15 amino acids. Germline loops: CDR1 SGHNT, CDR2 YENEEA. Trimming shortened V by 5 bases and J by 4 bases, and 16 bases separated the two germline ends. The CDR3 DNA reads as TGTGCCAGCAGCGCCCAATCTAAGGGTGCAGATACGCAGTATTTT. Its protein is CASSAQSKGADTQYF.

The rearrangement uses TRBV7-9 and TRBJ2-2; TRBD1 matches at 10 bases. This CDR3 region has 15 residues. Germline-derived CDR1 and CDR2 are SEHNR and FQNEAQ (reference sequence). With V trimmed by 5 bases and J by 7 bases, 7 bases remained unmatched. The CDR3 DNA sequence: TGTGCCAGCAGCCGGGGACAGGGGCGGAACGGGGAGCTGTTTTTT. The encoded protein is CASSRGQGRNGELFF.

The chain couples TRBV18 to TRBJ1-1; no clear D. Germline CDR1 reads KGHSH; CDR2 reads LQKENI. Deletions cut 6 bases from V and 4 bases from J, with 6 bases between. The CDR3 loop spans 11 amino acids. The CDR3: CASSDFTEAFF. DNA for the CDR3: TGTGCCAGCTCCGACTTCACTGAAGCTTTCTTT.

The CDR3 DNA is TGTGCCAGCACCATGGACAGGGTCGAGACCGGGGAGCTGTTTTTT. Residues: CASTMDRVETGELFF. V usage is TRBV12-3 or TRBV12-4 and J usage is TRBJ2-2, with 8 positions matching TRBD1. CDR3 length: 15 amino acids. The J segment lost 5 bases and the V segment lost 7 bases, leaving 9 bases of the junction unmatched.

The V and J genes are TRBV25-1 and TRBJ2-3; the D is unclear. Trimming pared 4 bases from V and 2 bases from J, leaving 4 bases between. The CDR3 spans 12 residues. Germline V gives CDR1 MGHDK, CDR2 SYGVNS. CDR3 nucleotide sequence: TGTGCCAGCAGTGCGTCCACAGATACGCAGTATTTT. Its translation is CASSASTDTQYF.

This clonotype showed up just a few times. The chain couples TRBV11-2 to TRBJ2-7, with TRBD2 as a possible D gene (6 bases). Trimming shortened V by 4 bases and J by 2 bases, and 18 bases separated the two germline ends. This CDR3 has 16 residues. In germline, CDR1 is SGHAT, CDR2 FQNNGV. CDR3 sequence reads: CASSSLVWGDPYEQYF. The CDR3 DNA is TGTGCCAGCAGCTCCCTGGTGTGGGGGGACCCCTACGAGCAGTACTTC.

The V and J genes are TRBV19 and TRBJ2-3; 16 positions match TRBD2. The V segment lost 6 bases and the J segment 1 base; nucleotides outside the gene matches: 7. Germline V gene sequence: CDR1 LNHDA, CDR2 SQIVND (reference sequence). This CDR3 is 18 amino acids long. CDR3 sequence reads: CASRPGLAGGYRTDTQYF. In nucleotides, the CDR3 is TGTGCCAGTAGGCCGGGACTAGCGGGGGGGTACCGCACAGATACGCAGTATTTT. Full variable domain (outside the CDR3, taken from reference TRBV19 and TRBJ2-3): DGGITQSPKYLFRKEGQNVTLSCEQNLNHDAMYWYRQDPGQGLRLIYYSQIVNDFQKGDIAEGYSVSREKKESFPLTVTSAQKNPTAFYLCASRPGLAGGYRTDTQYFGPGTRLTVL.

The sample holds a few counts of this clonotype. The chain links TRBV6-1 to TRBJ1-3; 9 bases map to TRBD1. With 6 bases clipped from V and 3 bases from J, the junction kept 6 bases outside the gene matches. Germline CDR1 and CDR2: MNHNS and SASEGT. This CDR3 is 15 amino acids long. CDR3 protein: CASRQQGASGNTIYF. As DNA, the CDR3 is TGTGCCAGCAGGCAACAGGGGGCAAGTGGAAACACCATATATTTT.